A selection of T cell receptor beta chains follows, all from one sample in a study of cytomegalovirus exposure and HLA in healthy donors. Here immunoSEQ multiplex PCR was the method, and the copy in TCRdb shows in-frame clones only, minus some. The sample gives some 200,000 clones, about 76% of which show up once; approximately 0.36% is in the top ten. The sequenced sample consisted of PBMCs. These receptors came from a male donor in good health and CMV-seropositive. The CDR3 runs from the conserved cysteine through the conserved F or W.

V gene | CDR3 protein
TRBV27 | CASSLPPGAGANVLTF
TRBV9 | CASSVGDRLRSPLHF
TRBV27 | CASSFQAGEKLFF
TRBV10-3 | CAIRAGGGPSSYEQYF
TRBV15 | CATSRGDMGETQYF
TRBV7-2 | CASSLAGDYEQYF
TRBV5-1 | CASSLVPSGVANTGELFF
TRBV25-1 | CASSESPYGYTF
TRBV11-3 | CASSFRETSGKAEQFF
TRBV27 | CASSPGTREVYEQYF
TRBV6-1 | CASSEVESSIETRYF
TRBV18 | CASSPPETGYGYTF
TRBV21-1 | CASSRQDREDTGELFF
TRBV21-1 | CASSIPQGGDTEAFF
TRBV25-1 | CASREASGNTIYF
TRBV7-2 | CASSLESRGRGTGELFF
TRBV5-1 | CASSLAESTDTQYF
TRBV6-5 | CASSRTAGTYEQYF
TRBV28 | CASSLFGELFF
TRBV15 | CATSRALLPGELFF
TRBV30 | CALLKGEGQAGELFF
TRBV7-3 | CASSRSGLLNTGELFF
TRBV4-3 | CASSQVLASNQPQHF
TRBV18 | CASSPPSYGGETDTQYF
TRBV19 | CASSTADSKNIQYF
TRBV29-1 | CSVEDPRGLDYGYTF
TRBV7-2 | CASSLDRGGVQFF
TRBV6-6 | CASSARGTEAFF
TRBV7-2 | CATSRGRQGYTF
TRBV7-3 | CASSLTPAGTPQETQYF
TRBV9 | CASSLTPTGFYGYTF
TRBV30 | CAWSPSRLDDEQFF